These 32 T cell receptor beta chains originate from one sample sequenced in a study of cytomegalovirus exposure and HLA in healthy donors. Libraries were prepared by immunoSEQ multiplex PCR; TCRdb keeps only in-frame clonotypes and omits some of them. The top ten clones hold about 0.8% of a sample with about 360,000 clones, more than 80% of them seen once. The sequenced material came from PBMCs. The receptor set was obtained from a woman under 30 in good health and CMV-seronegative.

V is TRBV19 and J is TRBJ2-1; D might be TRBD2 (5 bases). This CDR3 has 13 residues. V lost 6 bases and J 0 bases, leaving 6 bases between the germline ends. Germline-derived CDR1 and CDR2 are LNHDA and SQIVND (reference sequence). The CDR3 nucleotides are TGTGCCAGTAGGGGGAGCTCCTACAATGAGCAGTTCTTC. It encodes CASRGSSYNEQFF.

The V and J genes are TRBV28 and TRBJ2-1; 10 bases line up with TRBD2. CDR1 MDHEN and CDR2 SYDVKM come from the germline V gene. V gave up 6 bases and J gave up 5 bases; unmatched junction bases: 10. The CDR3 has 16 amino acids. CDR3 sequence reads: CASSLLGLASDNEQFF. The CDR3 DNA is TGTGCCAGCAGCCTCCTGGGACTAGCGTCCGACAATGAGCAGTTCTTC.

This clone showed up just a few times. The CDR3 loop reads CASSLATGTETQYF. CDR3 DNA sequence: TGTGCCAGCAGCTTAGCGACAGGGACAGAGACCCAGTACTTC. The V and J genes are TRBV7-2 and TRBJ2-5, with 7 positions matching TRBD1. This CDR3 spans 14 amino acids. Germline values: CDR1 SGHTA, CDR2 FQGNSA. The J segment lost 4 bases and the V segment lost 0 bases, leaving 2 bases of the junction unmatched.

The chain has TRBV7-8 and TRBJ1-5; D unresolved. Deletions cut 2 bases from V and 2 bases from J, with 10 bases between. The CDR3 is 15 residues long. Germline loops: CDR1 SGHVS, CDR2 FQNEAQ. The DNA for the CDR3 is TGTGCCAGCAGCTTATCCCGGGGAGGCAATCAGCCCCAGCATTTT. Protein sequence: CASSLSRGGNQPQHF.

The table lists this clone with a few counts. The germline gene is not matched at one end of the junction; a read error may be the cause. The rearrangement joins TRBV5-1 to TRBJ1-1; D gene ambiguous. Per germline, CDR1 SGHRS and CDR2 YFSETQ. This CDR3 region has 13 residues. CDR3 residues: CASSLGLKTEAFF. CDR3 coding DNA: TGCGCCAGCAGCTTGGGGCTGAAAACTGAAGCTTTCTTT.

V usage is TRBV19 and J usage is TRBJ2-5; D is possibly TRBD1 (5 bases). The CDR3 covers 15 residues. Germline CDR1 and CDR2: LNHDA and SQIVND (reference sequence). V lost 6 bases, J lost 7 bases, and 21 bases lay in between. The CDR3 here is CASSSPGQGRVTQYF. CDR3 nucleotide sequence: TGTGCCAGTAGCTCCCCCGGGCAGGGTAGGGTGACCCAGTACTTC. Based on the CDR3 plus reference TRBV19 and TRBJ2-5, the full variable domain is DGGITQSPKYLFRKEGQNVTLSCEQNLNHDAMYWYRQDPGQGLRLIYYSQIVNDFQKGDIAEGYSVSREKKESFPLTVTSAQKNPTAFYLCASSSPGQGRVTQYFGPGTRLLVL.

This clone was seen a single time. The chain uses TRBV6-4 and TRBJ2-2; 7 positions agree with TRBD2. Per germline, CDR1 MRHNA and CDR2 SNTAGT. The CDR3 has 15 amino acids. The V gene end was trimmed by 0 bases and the J gene end by 6 bases; junction bases not matched to a gene: 4. The CDR3 reads CASSDSAGYPGELFF. The CDR3 DNA reads as TGTGCCAGCAGTGACTCAGCGGGGTATCCCGGGGAGCTGTTTTTT.

The rearrangement joins TRBV27 to TRBJ2-2, with 7 bases lining up with TRBD1. This CDR3 spans 18 amino acids. The V gene end was trimmed by 5 bases and the J gene end by 6 bases; junction bases not matched to a gene: 18. Germline V gene sequence: CDR1 MNHEY, CDR2 SMNVEV (reference sequence). CDR3 sequence reads: CASSPILPHRGSSGELFF. DNA of the CDR3: TGTGCCAGCAGTCCTATACTCCCCCACAGGGGAAGTTCCGGGGAGCTGTTTTTT.

This clone was seen only a few times. The rearrangement joins TRBV9 to TRBJ2-2, with D possibly TRBD1 on 6 matching bases. There are 15 residues in the CDR3. Trimming stripped 7 bases from V and 4 bases from J, with 17 bases between. The V gene's germline CDR1 is SGDLS and CDR2 YYNGEE. The CDR3 sequence is CASGARDKSTGELFF. The CDR3 DNA is TGTGCCAGCGGAGCCCGGGACAAATCCACCGGGGAGCTGTTTTTT.

The CDR3 loop is CASSLGGLAGPYEQYF. The DNA for the CDR3 is TGCGCCAGCAGCTTGGGCGGACTAGCGGGACCTTACGAGCAGTACTTC. This chain uses TRBV5-1 with TRBJ2-7, with 12 nucleotides matching TRBD2. Germline CDR1 reads SGHRS; CDR2 reads YFSETQ. The CDR3 has 16 amino acids. After removal of 0 bases from V and 4 bases from J, the junction contained 5 bases not matched to a gene. The whole variable domain, filled in from reference TRBV5-1 and TRBJ2-7, reads KAGVTQTPRYLIKTRGQQVTLSCSPISGHRSVSWYQQTPGQGLQFLFEYFSETQRNKGNFPGRFSGRQFSNSRSEMNVSTLELGDSALYLCASSLGGLAGPYEQYFGPGTRLTVT.

V and J are TRBV9 and TRBJ2-2; no definite D call. Per the germline V gene, CDR1 is SGDLS and CDR2 is YYNGEE. Trimming shortened V by 3 bases and J by 4 bases, and 7 bases separated the two germline ends. This CDR3 is 13 amino acids long. CDR3 nucleotides: TGTGCCAGCAGCGCCTCGAGCACCGGGGAGCTGTTTTTT. Protein sequence: CASSASSTGELFF.

The chain uses TRBV7-9 and TRBJ2-1, with D unclear. CDR1 and CDR2 from the germline V gene are SEHNR and FQNEAQ (reference sequence). Trimming shortened V by 5 bases and J by 10 bases, and 15 bases separated the two germline ends. The CDR3 is 13 residues long. Here the CDR3 DNA reads TGTGCCAGCAGCCTATACCGTCTTGAAGAGCAGTTCTTC. It yields the protein CASSLYRLEEQFF.

The rearrangement joins TRBV5-8 to TRBJ1-2; 12 bases line up with TRBD1. Trimming at V came to 6 bases and at J to 3 bases, leaving 9 bases not matched to a gene. CDR1 SGHTS and CDR2 YDEGEE come from the germline V gene. This CDR3 has 16 residues. The CDR3 spells CASTPWGQGADYGYTF. The CDR3 DNA is TGTGCCAGCACCCCTTGGGGACAGGGGGCTGACTATGGCTACACCTTC.

This clone is a singleton in its sample. The CDR3 sequence is CASTRGRWNEQFF. In DNA form, the CDR3 reads TGTGCCAGCACCCGCGGGCGGTGGAATGAGCAGTTCTTC. This chain joins TRBV27 and TRBJ2-1; D perhaps matches TRBD2 (5 bases). The CDR3 runs 13 residues. Germline CDR1 MNHEY, CDR2 SMNVEV (reference sequence). V was shortened by 7 bases and J by 7 bases, with 14 bases between the two germline ends.

This chain uses TRBV5-1 with TRBJ2-7; 10 bases align to TRBD1. The CDR3 runs to 12 residues. In germline, CDR1 is SGHRS, CDR2 YFSETQ. V shed 6 bases and J 6 bases; nucleotides not matched to a gene: 3. The CDR3 DNA is TGCGCCAGCACGGGACAGGGGATCGAGCAGTACTTC. This gives the protein CASTGQGIEQYF. The full variable domain, completed using reference TRBV5-1 and TRBJ2-7, is KAGVTQTPRYLIKTRGQQVTLSCSPISGHRSVSWYQQTPGQGLQFLFEYFSETQRNKGNFPGRFSGRQFSNSRSEMNVSTLELGDSALYLCASTGQGIEQYFGPGTRLTVT.

The V and J genes are TRBV19 and TRBJ1-2; 8 bases align to TRBD1. The germline gives CDR1 LNHDA, CDR2 SQIVND (reference sequence). V gave up 5 bases and J gave up 5 bases; unmatched junction bases: 13. The CDR3 covers 16 residues. In DNA, the CDR3 is TGTGCCAGTAGTGCCCACTCCGGGACAGGAGAATATGGCTACACCTTC. Translated: CASSAHSGTGEYGYTF.

The rearrangement joins TRBV5-1 to TRBJ2-7; 7 bases align to TRBD1. Trimming at V came to 4 bases and at J to 0 bases, leaving 7 bases not matched to a gene. Germline CDR1 and CDR2: SGHRS and YFSETQ. The CDR3 runs to 15 residues. CDR3 protein: CASSAFNRGSYEQYF. CDR3 bases: TGCGCCAGCAGCGCGTTTAACAGGGGCTCCTACGAGCAGTACTTC.

The chain recombines TRBV9 with TRBJ1-1; TRBD1 aligns across 7 bases. J lost 8 bases, V lost 0 bases, and 7 bases had no gene match. This CDR3 region has 14 residues. The germline V gene has CDR1 SGDLS and CDR2 YYNGEE. The CDR3, as DNA: TGTGCCAGCAGCGTAGTCTCAGGGGGACCCGAAGCTTTCTTT. Translating gives CASSVVSGGPEAFF.

V usage is TRBV6-5 and J usage is TRBJ2-4; D might be TRBD1 (6 bases). Trimming took off 6 bases at V and 8 bases at J, with 17 bases between the two ends. This CDR3 is 14 amino acids long. Germline CDR1 MNHEY, CDR2 SVGAGI. CDR3 nucleotides: TGTGCCAGCAGCTCAGGGGCAGGGTGGGACATTCAGTACTTC. Translating gives CASSSGAGWDIQYF.

The V call is TRBV6-5, the J call TRBJ1-2; 8 nucleotides align to TRBD1. Trimming cost V 0 bases and J 6 bases; bases outside gene matches: 3. CDR1 and CDR2 from the germline V gene are MNHEY and SVGAGI. CDR3 length equals 14 residues. The CDR3 loop is CASSYSRQGNGYTF. DNA of the CDR3: TGTGCCAGCAGTTACTCGAGACAGGGGAATGGCTACACCTTC.

In its sample, this clone was seen a few times. CDR3: CAGFGGQDRHYGYTF. CDR3 nucleotide sequence: TGTGCCGGATTCGGCGGACAGGATCGACACTATGGCTACACCTTC. The genes are TRBV6-5 and TRBJ1-2, with 7 nucleotides matching TRBD1. Germline V gives CDR1 MNHEY, CDR2 SVGAGI. J lost 3 bases, V lost 11 bases, and 15 bases had no gene match. The CDR3 spans 15 residues.

The chain has TRBV7-9 and TRBJ2-1; 13 nucleotides line up with TRBD2. V was pared by 5 bases and J by 4 bases, with 8 bases of the junction left unmatched. Germline V gene lookup returns CDR1 SEHNR and CDR2 FQNEAQ (reference sequence). The CDR3 has 17 residues. CDR3 nucleotides: TGTGCCAGCAGCACGACGCGGACTAGCGGGGGATACAATGAGCAGTTCTTC. Its translation is CASSTTRTSGGYNEQFF.

The CDR3: CASSLARQGIWSNEQFF. DNA of the CDR3: TGCGCCAGCAGCTTGGCCAGGCAGGGGATATGGTCCAATGAGCAGTTCTTC. The chain uses TRBV5-1 and TRBJ2-1, with TRBD1 as a possible D gene (6 bases). The germline V gene has CDR1 SGHRS and CDR2 YFSETQ. The CDR3 runs to 17 residues. The V gene lost 0 bases and the J gene lost 6 bases, with 19 bases spanning the gap. The full variable domain, with the rest looked up from reference TRBV5-1 and TRBJ2-1, is KAGVTQTPRYLIKTRGQQVTLSCSPISGHRSVSWYQQTPGQGLQFLFEYFSETQRNKGNFPGRFSGRQFSNSRSEMNVSTLELGDSALYLCASSLARQGIWSNEQFFGPGTRLTVL.

This chain joins TRBV28 and TRBJ1-2; D is unclear. Between the trimmed V and J ends, which lost 0 bases and 4 bases, there was a span of 15 bases. CDR1 and CDR2 from the germline V gene are MDHEN and SYDVKM. The CDR3 covers 16 residues. In DNA, the CDR3 is TGTGCCAGCAGTTTATGGGGAGGTTCCGCCGGCTATGGCTACACCTTC. This gives the protein CASSLWGGSAGYGYTF.

V is TRBV27 and J is TRBJ2-5, with TRBD1 matching over 9 bases. Germline assignment: CDR1 MNHEY and CDR2 SMNVEV (reference sequence). V lost 2 bases and J lost 5; bases outside the gene matches: 9. The CDR3 is made up of 16 amino acids. The CDR3 region has the DNA TGTGCCAGCAGTTTACTCCCTCCGGGACAGGGTGAGACCCAGTACTTC. Translation gives CASSLLPPGQGETQYF.

This chain connects TRBV11-2 to TRBJ2-1, with D possibly being TRBD1 (5 bases). The CDR3 is 11 amino acids. V was shortened by 4 bases and J by 9 bases, with 7 bases between the two germline ends. The germline V gene encodes CDR1 SGHAT and CDR2 FQNNGV. Here the CDR3 DNA reads TGTGCCAGCAGCTCAGGGCCTGAGCAGTTCTTC. This gives the protein CASSSGPEQFF.

V and J are TRBV2 and TRBJ1-1, with D maybe TRBD1 (6 bases). This CDR3 is built from 14 residues. CDR1 is SNHLY, CDR2 FYNNEI, per germline. V lost 1 base, J lost 4 bases, and 10 bases lay in between. This CDR3 reads CASSEDRVGTEAFF. The CDR3 DNA reads TGTGCCAGCAGTGAAGACAGGGTTGGCACTGAAGCTTTCTTT.

This chain links TRBV7-9 with TRBJ2-1; D gene unclear. Germline V gene sequence: CDR1 SEHNR, CDR2 FQNEAQ (reference sequence). The CDR3 extends over 11 amino acids. The germline V and J ends were trimmed by 4 bases and 8 bases, with 6 bases remaining between them. The CDR3 DNA reads TGTGCCAGCAGCTCCGTCTATGAGCAGTTCTTC. This encodes CASSSVYEQFF.

The chain links TRBV5-1 to TRBJ1-2, with TRBD1 identical over 8 bases. The CDR3 extends over 16 amino acids. V was clipped by 4 bases and J by 0 bases; unmatched bases: 8. CDR1 and CDR2 from the germline V gene are SGHRS and YFSETQ. The CDR3 DNA follows: TGCGCCAGCAGCCCACGGACAGGGCCGACTAACTATGGCTACACCTTC. Protein product: CASSPRTGPTNYGYTF.

As regards this clone: The junction departs from germline at one end; a sequencing error may be responsible. This chain joins TRBV11-2 and TRBJ2-7; tentative D call: TRBD2 (5 bases). Germline CDR1 and CDR2: SGHAT and FQNNGV. This CDR3 has 14 amino acids. The DNA for the CDR3 is TGTGCCAGCAGCCCCGCCCACCAAACGGGGAAGAGCGACTTC. Protein sequence: CASSPAHQTGKSDF.

The V gene is TRBV10-1, the J gene TRBJ2-7; the D gene is possibly TRBD1 (6 bases). The CDR3 has 12 amino acids. CDR1 and CDR2 from the germline V gene are WNHNN and SYGVQD (reference sequence). The germline V and J ends were trimmed by 8 bases and 3 bases, with 11 bases remaining between them. CDR3: CASAGTSYEQYF. In DNA form, the CDR3 reads TGCGCCAGCGCCGGGACAAGCTACGAGCAGTACTTC.

There are a few counts of this clone. The rearrangement links TRBV7-8 to TRBJ2-7; D unclear. Germline V gene data show CDR1 as SGHVS and CDR2 as FQNEAQ. The length of the CDR3 is 13 residues. The V end was cut by 5 bases, the J end by 6 bases, with 14 bases between. CDR3 region: CASSISYRSEQYF. The CDR3 nucleotides read TGTGCCAGCAGCATCTCTTATAGGAGCGAGCAGTACTTC. Full variable domain (remainder filled in from reference TRBV7-8 and TRBJ2-7): GAGVSQSPRYKVAKRGQDVALRCDPISGHVSLFWYQQALGQGPEFLTYFQNEAQLDKSGLPSDRFFAERPEGSVSTLKIQRTQQEDSAVYLCASSISYRSEQYFGPGTRLTVT.